The clone carrying this T cell receptor beta chain came up many times. Original processing methods: Differences in CDR3 between clinicopathological groups were drawn on to build a classifier intended to discriminate distant-metastatic papillary thyroid cancer patients. TCRdb reanalyzed the PCR reads via MiXCR. It is TCRdb's table, rather than the study itself, that gives the V and J calls and clone size. The data hold over 65,000 clones, with approximately 12% observed a single time. The entry originates in a study of metastatic and nonmetastatic thyroid tumors. Study-level background: A comparison of repertoires was made across blood and tumor or nodule tissue from malignant and benign thyroid patients.

The CDR3 totals 14 residues. The V and J ends lost 8 bases and 8 bases respectively, with 18 bases between them. Germline CDR1 reads MNHNS; CDR2 reads SASEGT. Until they underwent thyroid surgery, no patient had received any treatment. The receptor was derived from a female donor with papillary thyroid cancer or a benign thyroid nodule (not recorded which). Some clones in this sample may be carry-over from other donors' samples. V and J are TRBV6-1 and TRBJ2-2; TRBD1 might be the D (5 bases). Sequencing was performed on tumor tissue. CDR3 in amino acids: CASGIGVQTGELFF. As DNA, the CDR3 is TGTGCCAGCGGAATAGGGGTTCAAACGGGGGAGCTGTTTTTT.